This T cell receptor (beta chain) was found in a study of blood T cell repertoires in COVID-19. Background on the study: Sources were T cells, B-cell-depleted T cells, or PBMCs; the material itself was cDNA or gDNA.

Profiled with immunoSEQ multiplex PCR; TCRdb holds only in-frame clones, not every one. This table holds about 170,000 clones, roughly 90% found once. CDR1 is MNHEY and CDR2 is SVGAGI in the germline V gene. V was clipped by 4 bases and J by 1 base, with 17 bases between them. There are 16 residues in the CDR3. This chain links TRBV6-5 with TRBJ2-7, with D perhaps matching TRBD1 (6 bases). The TCR was taken from a woman aged 50 to 60 with acute or convalescent COVID-19. The specimen was peripheral blood. The CDR3 protein is CASSFSGVDRSYEQYF. The CDR3 nucleotides are TGTGCCAGCAGTTTCTCAGGGGTTGACCGTTCCTACGAGCAGTACTTC.